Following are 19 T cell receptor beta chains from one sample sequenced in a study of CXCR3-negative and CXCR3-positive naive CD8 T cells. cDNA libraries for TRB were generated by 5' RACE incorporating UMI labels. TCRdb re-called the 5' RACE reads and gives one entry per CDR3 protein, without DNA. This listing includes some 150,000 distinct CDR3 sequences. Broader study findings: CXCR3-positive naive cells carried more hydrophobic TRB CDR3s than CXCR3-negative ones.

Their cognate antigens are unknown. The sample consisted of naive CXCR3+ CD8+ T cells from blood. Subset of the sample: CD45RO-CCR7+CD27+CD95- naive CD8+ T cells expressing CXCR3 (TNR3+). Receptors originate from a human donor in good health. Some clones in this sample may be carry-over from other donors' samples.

CDR3: CASRDRGSEELFF. The V gene is TRBV2, the J gene TRBJ2-2; TCRdb selects TRBD2, and the lack of DNA leaves this call unchecked. CDR1 is SNHLY and CDR2 is FYNNEI in the germline V gene. The CDR3 has 13 amino acids.

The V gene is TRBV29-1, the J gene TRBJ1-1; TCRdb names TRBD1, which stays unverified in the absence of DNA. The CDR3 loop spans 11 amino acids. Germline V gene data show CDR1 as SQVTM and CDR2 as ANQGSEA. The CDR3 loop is CSVSGDTEAFF.

The CDR3 spells CAISESRYEQYF. This sequence joins TRBV10-3 and TRBJ2-7. Germline CDR1 ENHRY, CDR2 SYGVKD. The CDR3 loop spans 12 amino acids.

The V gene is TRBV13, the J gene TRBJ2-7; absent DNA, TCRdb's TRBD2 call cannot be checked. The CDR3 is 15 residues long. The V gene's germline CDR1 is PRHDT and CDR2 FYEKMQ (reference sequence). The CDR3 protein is CASSSGLHMAVEQYF.

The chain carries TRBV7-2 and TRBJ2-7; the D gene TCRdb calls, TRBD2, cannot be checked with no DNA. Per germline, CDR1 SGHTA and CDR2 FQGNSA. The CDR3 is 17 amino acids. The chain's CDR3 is CASSLPGLAGVGYEQYF.

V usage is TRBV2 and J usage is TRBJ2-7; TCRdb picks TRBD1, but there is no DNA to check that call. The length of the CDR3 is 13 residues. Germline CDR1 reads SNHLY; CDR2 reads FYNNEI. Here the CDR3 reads CASLLLDNFEQYF. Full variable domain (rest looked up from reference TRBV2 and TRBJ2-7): EPEVTQTPSHQVTQMGQEVILRCVPISNHLYFYWYRQILGQKVEFLVSFYNNEISEKSEIFDDQFSVERPDGSNFTLKIRSTKLEDSAMYFCASLLLDNFEQYFGPGTRLTVT.

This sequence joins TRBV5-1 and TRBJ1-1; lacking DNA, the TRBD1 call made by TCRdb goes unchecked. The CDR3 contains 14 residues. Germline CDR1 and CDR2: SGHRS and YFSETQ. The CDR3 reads CASSLAGQWTEAFF.

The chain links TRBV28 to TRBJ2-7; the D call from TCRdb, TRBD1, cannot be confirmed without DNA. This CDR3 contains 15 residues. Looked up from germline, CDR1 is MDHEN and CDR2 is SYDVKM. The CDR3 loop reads CASSGQGVNFGEQYF.

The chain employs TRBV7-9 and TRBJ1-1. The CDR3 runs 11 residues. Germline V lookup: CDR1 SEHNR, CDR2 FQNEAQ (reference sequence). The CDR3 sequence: CASSLLTEAFF. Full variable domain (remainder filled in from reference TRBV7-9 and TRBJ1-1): DTGVSQNPRHKITKRGQNVTFRCDPISEHNRLYWYRQTLGQGPEFLTYFQNEAQLEKSRLLSDRFSAERPKGSFSTLEIQRTEQGDSAMYLCASSLLTEAFFGQGTRLTVV.

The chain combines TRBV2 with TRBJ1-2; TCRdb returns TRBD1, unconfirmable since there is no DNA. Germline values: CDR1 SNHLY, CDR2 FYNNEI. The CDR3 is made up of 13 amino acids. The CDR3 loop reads CASSDGDLYGYTF.

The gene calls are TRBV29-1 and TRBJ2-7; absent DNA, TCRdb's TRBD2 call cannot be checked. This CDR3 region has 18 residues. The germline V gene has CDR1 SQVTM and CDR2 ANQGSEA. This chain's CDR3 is CSVSRGLAGGYLSYEQYF.

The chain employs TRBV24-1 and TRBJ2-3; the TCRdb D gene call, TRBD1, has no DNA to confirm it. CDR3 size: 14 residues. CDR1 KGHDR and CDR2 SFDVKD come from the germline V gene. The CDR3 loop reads CATRGGGLADTQYF.

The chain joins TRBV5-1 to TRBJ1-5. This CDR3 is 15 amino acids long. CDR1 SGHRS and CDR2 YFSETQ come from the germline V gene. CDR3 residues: CASSLEGLVGQPQHF.

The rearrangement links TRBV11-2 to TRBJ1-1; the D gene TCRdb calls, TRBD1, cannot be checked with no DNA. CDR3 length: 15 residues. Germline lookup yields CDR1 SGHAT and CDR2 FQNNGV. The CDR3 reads CASSLWGPMNTEAFF.

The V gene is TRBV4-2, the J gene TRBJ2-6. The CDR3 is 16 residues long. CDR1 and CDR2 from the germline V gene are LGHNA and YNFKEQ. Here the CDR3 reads CASSQDEGAGANVLTF.

The CDR3: CASSLIQKGSLDF. The V call is TRBV28, the J call TRBJ2-7; TCRdb returns TRBD2, unconfirmable since there is no DNA. Germline V gene data show CDR1 as MDHEN and CDR2 as SYDVKM. This CDR3 comprises 13 residues.

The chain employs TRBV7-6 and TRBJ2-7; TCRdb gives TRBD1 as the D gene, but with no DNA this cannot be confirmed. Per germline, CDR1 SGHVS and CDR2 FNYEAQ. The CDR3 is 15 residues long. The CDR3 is CASSLAGGIANEQYF. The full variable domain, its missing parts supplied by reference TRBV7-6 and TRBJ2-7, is GAGVSQSPRYKVTKRGQDVALRCDPISGHVSLYWYRQALGQGPEFLTYFNYEAQQDKSGLPNDRFSAERPEGSISTLTIQRTEQRDSAMYRCASSLAGGIANEQYFGPGTRLTVT.

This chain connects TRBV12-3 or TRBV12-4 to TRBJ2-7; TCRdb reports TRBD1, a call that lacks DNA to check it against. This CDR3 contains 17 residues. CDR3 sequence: CASSLTGQSFISYEQYF.

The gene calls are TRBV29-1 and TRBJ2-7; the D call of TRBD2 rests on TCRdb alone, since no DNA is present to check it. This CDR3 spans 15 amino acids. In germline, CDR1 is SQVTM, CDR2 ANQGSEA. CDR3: CSVSGLAGGRYEQYF.